The next 2 T cell receptor beta chains were all read from a single sample in a study of CD8 T cells in Susac syndrome. The RNA, about 0.5 to 1 ug, was put through reverse transcription using random hexamers. TCRdb re-called the immunoSEQ multiplex PCR reads through MiXCR, storing one row per CDR3 protein. Altogether about 210,000 distinct CDR3 sequences are present, 85% to 95% being singletons, with the ten largest covering under 0.12%. Sequencing input: CD4+ T cells from PBMCs. These receptors were obtained from a human donor in good health.

This rearrangement joins TRBV6-1 to TRBJ2-7; no reliable D call. V was cut by 10 bases and J by 7 bases, with 14 bases left in between. The CDR3 length is 11 residues. The germline CDR1 and CDR2 sequences are MNHNS and SASEGT. The CDR3 DNA sequence: TGTGCCACCGAAGGTCTAGGGGAGCAGTACGTC. Translation gives CATEGLGEQYV.

This clonotype was observed a single time. The chain carries TRBV7-2 and TRBJ2-5; 7 positions match TRBD2. The CDR3 extends over 14 amino acids. The germline CDR1 and CDR2 sequences are SGHTA and FQGNSA. J gave up 5 bases and V 7 bases, and 10 bases lay outside the gene matches. CDR3: CASTPPPGGETQYF. As DNA, the CDR3 is TGTGCCAGCACCCCTCCCCCCGGGGGGGAGACCCAGTACTTC. Full variable domain (missing parts from reference TRBV7-2 and TRBJ2-5): GAGVSQSPSNKVTEKGKDVELRCDPISGHTALYWYRQSLGQGLEFLIYFQGNSAPDKSGLPSDRFSAERTGGSVSTLTIQRTQQEDSAVYLCASTPPPGGETQYFGPGTRLLVL.